This TCR beta chain was sequenced in a study of human T cells and chemical hapten exposure (dated by TCRdb to about 2021). Context from the whole study: For sensitization, 2% DPC in acetone was applied to a roughly 2 cm by roughly 2 cm area of upper inner arm skin. Patient blood was sampled pre-sensitization (week 0) and at 2, 6 and about 24 weeks after DPC sensitization. This study followed changes in the peripheral blood TCR repertoire in vivo during primary and secondary sensitization of alopecia patients to the hapten diphenylcyclopropenone (DPC). Patch testing was performed on the upper back with Finn chambers containing 0.01% DPC, and the patch tests were scored after 6 days according to International Contact Dermatitis Research Group standards. Weekly therapeutic DPC doses were additionally applied to the scalp of patients throughout the roughly 23-week study period. For TCR sequencing, blood came from some 31 alopecia patients at anywhere from one to four time points (pre-sensitization, 2, 6 and 24 weeks). Libraries were combined into a pool for sequencing, and differences in TCR yield between samples came mainly from small differences in library volumes within the pool. The patient cohort, mostly female, included alopecia areata with under or over 50% scalp involvement, alopecia totalis and alopecia universalis. The paper as a whole reports these results and caveats: Because all patients had alopecia, a presumed autoimmune disease, the immune response of the patients might differ from that of healthy individuals. Repeated subsampling changed both the strength of the expansion versus patch-test correlation and the threshold at which the correlation became significant. Expanded TCRs formed significantly more large CDR3 similarity clusters than pre-sensitization or healthy control sets, consistent with antigen-driven responses. Patch test score was positively correlated with the number of PT1 expanded TCRs, with significance at thresholds 8, 16 and 32 but not at 4. The number of TCRs above 1 in 1000 frequency did not change with DPC sensitization; there was no evidence of global repertoire structure alterations.

Concerning this clonotype itself: It lacks a known antigen. No much larger clone is present one base from it, and per-base qualities are unavailable.

The V and J ends are trimmed by 1 base and 0 bases, leaving 16 bases between them. There are 18 amino acids in the CDR3, from cysteine to phenylalanine inclusive. Left in the record is the CDR3 DNA by itself, 54 bases read in frame from the first base. Sequences SGHTA (CDR1) and FQGNSA (CDR2) are obtained from the germline V gene. Libraries were prepared through RACE. The listed sequencing device is NextSeq 500. During library preparation, unique molecular identifiers were attached to individual cDNA molecules so that TCRs could be counted quantitatively and reproducibly. Each blood RNA sample was used to sequence both TCR alpha and TCR beta chains. The published analysis was carried out like this. A median of approximately 100,000 TCRs per sample was observed, with a range of roughly 20,000 to 750,000. The Decombinator software suite was used to annotate the V, J and CDR3 of the TCR reads. To make PS versus PT1 abundance plots, every sample was subsampled to the same number of TCRs (28,000). TCRs were defined as expanded if absent before sensitization and observed at least eight times at the 2-week time point. Using fastp at Q25 and MiXCR, TCRdb reprocessed the public reads and kept productive beta chains. Here each entry gathers all rows of one CDR3 protein and keeps the most common genes and DNA. The V and J calls, along with clone size, are taken from TCRdb and not from the paper's own processing. This sample gives about 80,000 distinct CDR3 sequences in total; about 15% of them show up just once. The biggest ten clones account for roughly 4.6% of the sample.

What the time point label conveys for this sample: pre-sensitization, week 0. Read against the paper, the sample's treatment or condition label means: therapeutic diphenylcyclopropenone sensitization with weekly scalp DPC. Blood at each patch-test visit was drawn before the patch test was applied. Eligible patients were aged 18 to 70, diagnosed with alopecia, deemed suitable for DPC therapy, and excluded if pregnant. Unfractionated whole blood was collected in Tempus Blood RNA tubes, and total RNA was extracted from that blood. The sequence joins TRBV7-2 to TRBJ2-1; the D call could be TRBD1 or TRBD2, with each sharing 6 bases. The source is a woman in her forties or fifties with alopecia areata. Some clones in this sample may be carry-over from other donors' samples. Sequenced here: whole blood, sampled in connection with sensitization to the hapten diphenylcyclopropenone (DPC). The CDR3 region: CASSLVARGRDSYNEQFF. The base sequence is TGTGCCAGCAGCTTAGTGGCTCGGGGGCGGGACTCCTACAATGAGCAGTTCTTC.